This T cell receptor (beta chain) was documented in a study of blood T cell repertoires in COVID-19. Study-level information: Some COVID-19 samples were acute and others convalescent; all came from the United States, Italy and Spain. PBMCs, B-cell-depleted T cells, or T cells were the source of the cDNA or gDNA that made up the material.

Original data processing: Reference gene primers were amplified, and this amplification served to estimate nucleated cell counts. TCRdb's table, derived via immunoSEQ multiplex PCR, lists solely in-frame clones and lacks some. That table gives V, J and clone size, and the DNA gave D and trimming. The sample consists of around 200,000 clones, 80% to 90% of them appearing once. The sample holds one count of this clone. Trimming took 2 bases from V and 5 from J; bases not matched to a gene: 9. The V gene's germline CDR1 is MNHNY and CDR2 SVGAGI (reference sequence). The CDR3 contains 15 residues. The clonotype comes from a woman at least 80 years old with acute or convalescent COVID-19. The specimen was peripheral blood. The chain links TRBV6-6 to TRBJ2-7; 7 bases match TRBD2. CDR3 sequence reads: CASSYLRGGVDEQYF. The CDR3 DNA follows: TGTGCCAGCAGTTACCTACGTGGGGGGGTGGACGAGCAGTACTTC.